These 20 T cell receptor beta chains came from one sample sequenced in a study of radiotherapy plus CTLA-4 blockade in lung cancer. Measured with immunoSEQ multiplex PCR; TCRdb has only the in-frame clones, and not every one. The table shows about 51,000 clones, with 60% to 80% occurring only once. Source: peripheral blood, taken from a patient treated with radiotherapy plus ipilimumab. The receptors were sampled from a human donor with non-small cell lung cancer whose response to radiotherapy plus ipilimumab could not be evaluated.

V is TRBV4-2 and J is TRBJ2-7; TRBD1 agrees at 7 bases. From germline, CDR1 is LGHNA and CDR2 YNFKEQ. The CDR3 totals 13 residues. V shed 4 bases and J 5 bases; nucleotides not matched to a gene: 5. The CDR3 DNA is TGTGCCAGCAGCCGGAATACAGGGGACGAGCAGTACTTC. This sequence encodes CASSRNTGDEQYF.

This clone was detected a few times. The CDR3 spells CASSLIGGDEQFF. CDR3 in DNA: TGTGCCAGCAGCTTGATCGGGGGGGATGAGCAGTTCTTC. This chain links TRBV5-6 with TRBJ2-1; 8 bases align to TRBD2. V was clipped by 1 base and J by 8 bases; unmatched bases: 2. The CDR3 consists of 13 residues. The V gene's germline CDR1 is SGHDT and CDR2 YYEEEE. The full variable domain, with the rest looked up from reference TRBV5-6 and TRBJ2-1, is DAGVTQSPTHLIKTRGQQVTLRCSPKSGHDTVSWYQQALGQGPQFIFQYYEEEERQRGNFPDRFSGHQFPNYSSELNVNALLLGDSALYLCASSLIGGDEQFFGPGTRLTVL.

The chain combines TRBV2 with TRBJ1-2; TRBD1 is a possible D gene (6 bases). Germline-derived CDR1 and CDR2 are SNHLY and FYNNEI. The length of the CDR3 is 13 residues. V was shortened by 5 bases and J by 5 bases, with 12 bases between the two germline ends. CDR3 coding DNA: TGTGCCAGCAGTAGGACAGCCCTATATGGCTACACCTTC. This sequence encodes CASSRTALYGYTF.

In this sample, this clone turned up once. The chain joins TRBV7-3 to TRBJ1-1, with 10 bases lining up with TRBD1. The germline CDR1 and CDR2 sequences are SGHTA and FQGTGA. Trimming took 5 bases from V and 4 from J; bases not matched to a gene: 7. The CDR3 loop spans 15 amino acids. The CDR3 DNA reads as TGTGCCAGCAGCCCGGGGGACAGGGGAGGCACTGAAGCTTTCTTT. This codes for CASSPGDRGGTEAFF.

V gene TRBV7-2 combines with J gene TRBJ2-7, with 9 bases fitting TRBD2. The CDR3 loop spans 15 amino acids. The V segment lost 5 bases and the J segment 0 bases; nucleotides outside the gene matches: 5. Per the germline V gene, CDR1 is SGHTA and CDR2 is FQGNSA. As DNA, the CDR3 is TGTGCCAGCAGCCAATTAGCGGGGGACTCCTACGAGCAGTACTTC. Residues: CASSQLAGDSYEQYF.

The V gene is TRBV19, the J gene TRBJ1-1; D gene ambiguous. The CDR3 length is 13 residues. The V gene's germline CDR1 is LNHDA and CDR2 SQIVND (reference sequence). Trimming took off 4 bases at V and 0 bases at J, with 6 bases between the two ends. The CDR3 nucleotides are TGTGCCAGTAGTACTCTTATGAACACTGAAGCTTTCTTT. It specifies CASSTLMNTEAFF.

This clone was observed a handful of times. This chain links TRBV4-3 with TRBJ1-4, with TRBD1 matching over 12 bases. The CDR3 sequence is 19 residues long. After removal of 5 bases from V and 7 bases from J, the junction contained 17 bases not matched to a gene. Germline lookup yields CDR1 LGHNA and CDR2 YSLEER. CDR3: CASSFIVRDRGHRGEKLFF. Here the CDR3 DNA reads TGCGCCAGCAGCTTTATCGTACGGGACAGGGGGCATCGGGGTGAAAAACTGTTTTTT.

This clone was detected once. The chain couples TRBV5-6 to TRBJ2-7; TRBD2 agrees at 7 bases. The CDR3 runs 16 residues. Per germline, CDR1 SGHDT and CDR2 YYEEEE. V was pared by 4 bases and J by 2 bases, with 12 bases of the junction left unmatched. CDR3 residues: CASSLPLAATTYEQYF. The CDR3 DNA reads TGTGCCAGCAGCCTCCCTCTAGCGGCCACGACCTACGAGCAGTACTTC.

The chain has TRBV5-1 and TRBJ2-7; 10 nucleotides agree with TRBD2. The CDR3 is 14 amino acids. Unmatched junction bases numbered 7, after V lost 5 bases and J lost 5 bases. Germline lookup yields CDR1 SGHRS and CDR2 YFSETQ. CDR3 protein: CASRLGLATDEQYF. The CDR3 nucleotides read TGCGCCAGCAGACTGGGACTAGCGACGGACGAGCAGTACTTC.

This clone was counted a few times. Here the CDR3 reads CASSFTGSGGKLFF. CDR3 DNA: TGTGCCAGCAGCTTTACAGGGTCAGGGGGAAAACTGTTTTTT. The V gene is TRBV9, the J gene TRBJ1-4; 7 bases fit TRBD1. Germline CDR1 and CDR2: SGDLS and YYNGEE. The ends lost 4 bases at V and 10 bases at J; junction bases unmatched: 10. The CDR3 spans 14 residues.

The chain employs TRBV9 and TRBJ2-2; 8 bases line up with TRBD1. Per the germline V gene, CDR1 is SGDLS and CDR2 is YYNGEE. The CDR3 spans 17 residues. J lost 1 base, V lost 2 bases, and 7 bases had no gene match. The CDR3 sequence: CASSVGQGSKNTGELFF. The CDR3 DNA is TGTGCCAGCAGCGTTGGACAGGGCTCAAAGAACACCGGGGAGCTGTTTTTT.

The genes are TRBV6-5 and TRBJ2-4; maybe TRBD1 (6 bases). The CDR3 loop spans 14 amino acids. The germline CDR1 and CDR2 sequences are MNHEY and SVGAGI. V lost 0 bases, J lost 9 bases, and 12 bases lay in between. This CDR3 is CASSYSGQFVIQYF. Written as DNA, the CDR3 is TGTGCCAGCAGTTACTCAGGACAGTTCGTCATTCAGTACTTC.

The rearrangement links TRBV29-1 to TRBJ2-1; D not resolved. Germline V gene data show CDR1 as SQVTM and CDR2 as ANQGSEA. The CDR3 extends over 13 amino acids. The V end lost 6 bases, the J end lost 0 bases, and 9 bases lay between the germline ends. CDR3: CSVAGSSYNEQFF. For the CDR3, the DNA is TGCAGCGTAGCAGGTAGCTCCTACAATGAGCAGTTCTTC.

The chain joins TRBV9 to TRBJ2-2; the D gene is possibly TRBD1 (5 bases). Germline V lookup: CDR1 SGDLS, CDR2 YYNGEE. The CDR3 length is 17 residues. Trimming pared 1 base from V and 3 bases from J, leaving 16 bases between. The DNA of the CDR3 is TGTGCCAGCAGCGTATTTGGCAGGGCGACCCACACCGGGGAGCTGTTTTTT. This translates into CASSVFGRATHTGELFF.

V usage is TRBV9 and J usage is TRBJ2-5, with D tentatively TRBD1 (6 bases). The germline gives CDR1 SGDLS, CDR2 YYNGEE. The V gene lost 3 bases and the J gene lost 5 bases, with 14 bases spanning the gap. The CDR3 is 14 amino acids. CDR3 nucleotides: TGTGCCAGCAGCGCCGGACAGCCGTGGGAGACCCAGTACTTC. It specifies CASSAGQPWETQYF. Drawing the rest from reference TRBV9 and TRBJ2-5, the complete variable domain is DSGVTQTPKHLITATGQRVTLRCSPRSGDLSVYWYQQSLDQGLQFLIQYYNGEERAKGNILERFSAQQFPDLHSELNLSSLELGDSALYFCASSAGQPWETQYFGPGTRLLVL.

The chain joins TRBV18 to TRBJ2-3; tentative D call: TRBD2 (5 bases). With 6 bases removed from V and 1 base from J, the gap between germline ends came to 14 bases. The CDR3 length is 15 residues. Germline assignment: CDR1 KGHSH and CDR2 LQKENI. The CDR3 loop reads CASSLRHGGTDTQYF. CDR3 sequence (DNA): TGTGCCAGCTCCCTACGACACGGGGGCACAGATACGCAGTATTTT.

The chain combines TRBV11-2 with TRBJ2-2, with 8 bases matching TRBD2. Trimming removed 6 bases from V and 7 bases from J; junction bases left unmatched: 7. CDR1 and CDR2 from the germline V gene are SGHAT and FQNNGV. The CDR3 covers 14 residues. The CDR3 here is CASRRLARGGELFF. The CDR3 DNA sequence: TGTGCCAGCAGGAGACTAGCGCGGGGCGGGGAGCTGTTTTTT.

This clone was seen more than once but under ten times. This sequence joins TRBV7-9 and TRBJ2-7; D gene unclear. The germline V and J ends were trimmed by 6 bases and 4 bases, with 10 bases remaining between them. Germline CDR1 and CDR2: SEHNR and FQNEAQ (reference sequence). CDR3 length: 12 amino acids. CDR3 protein: CASSSSYYEQYF. The CDR3 nucleotides are TGTGCCAGCAGTTCGAGTTATTACGAGCAGTACTTC.

V usage is TRBV5-1 and J usage is TRBJ2-3; D may be TRBD2 (5 bases). CDR3 length equals 16 residues. Looked up from germline, CDR1 is SGHRS and CDR2 is YFSETQ. Trimming cost V 0 bases and J 5 bases, with 16 bases left between them. The CDR3 here is CASSLEGRGAVDTQYF. The DNA of the CDR3 is TGCGCCAGCAGCTTGGAAGGAAGAGGAGCGGTAGATACGCAGTATTTT.

The chain combines TRBV14 with TRBJ2-7; D is unclear. From germline, CDR1 is SGHDN and CDR2 FVKESK. Trimming took 2 bases from V and 2 from J, leaving 16 bases between them. This CDR3 contains 16 residues. The DNA for the CDR3 is TGTGCCAGCAGCCAAATGTTTGCGGCCGGCCCCTACGAGCAGTACTTC. As protein: CASSQMFAAGPYEQYF.